This T cell receptor beta chain was recorded in a study of cytomegalovirus exposure and HLA in healthy donors. The V gene lost 5 bases and the J gene lost 2 bases, with 10 bases spanning the gap. CDR3 length: 13 residues. Germline-derived CDR1 and CDR2 are ENHRY and SYGVKD. Researchers ran the PCR with 60 Vbeta and 13 Jbeta primers. TCRdb keeps only in-frame clones here, not all; method: immunoSEQ multiplex PCR. The profile shows 150,000 to 200,000 clones, around 77% of them singletons. The receptor was isolated from a man aged 55 to 69 in good health and CMV-seronegative. Material: PBMCs. The rearrangement links TRBV10-3 to TRBJ2-7, with D maybe TRBD1 (6 bases). CDR3 loop: CAISLQGTYEQYF. Written as DNA, the CDR3 is TGTGCCATCAGTTTACAGGGTACCTACGAGCAGTACTTC.